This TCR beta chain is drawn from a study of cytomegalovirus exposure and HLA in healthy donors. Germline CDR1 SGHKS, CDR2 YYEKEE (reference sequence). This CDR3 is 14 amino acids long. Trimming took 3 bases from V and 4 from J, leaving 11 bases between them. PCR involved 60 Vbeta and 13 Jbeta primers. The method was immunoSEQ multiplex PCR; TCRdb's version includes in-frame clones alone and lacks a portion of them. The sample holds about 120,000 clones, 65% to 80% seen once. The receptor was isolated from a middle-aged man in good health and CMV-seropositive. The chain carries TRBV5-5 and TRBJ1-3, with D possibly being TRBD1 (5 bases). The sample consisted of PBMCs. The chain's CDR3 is CASSSRVSGNTIYF. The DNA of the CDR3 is TGTGCCAGCAGCTCCAGGGTTTCAGGAAACACCATATATTTT. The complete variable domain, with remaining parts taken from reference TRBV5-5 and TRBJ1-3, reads DAGVTQSPTHLIKTRGQQVTLRCSPISGHKSVSWYQQVLGQGPQFIFQYYEKEERGRGNFPDRFSARQFPNYSSELNVNALLLGDSALYLCASSSRVSGNTIYFGEGSWLTVV.